These 32 T cell receptor beta chains share one sample of origin, sequenced in a study of blood T cell repertoires in COVID-19 (dated by TCRdb to the early 2020s). The library relied on the immunoSEQ multiplex PCR assay. The source is immuneACCESS, and TCRdb retained only in-frame sequences with V and J called. Part of the clones is not carried over; for the studies checked, unresolved V genes explain less than half of this, and the remainder is unexplained. Across this sample there are a few hundred thousand clones, with 70% to 90% seen only once. The ten largest clones take up 2.2% of the sample. The material sequenced was PBMCs or T cells enriched from blood (not recorded which). Receptor source: a man aged 30-40 years who had recovered from COVID-19.

This chain links TRBV5-1 with TRBJ2-4; 8 nucleotides agree with TRBD1. V lost 2 bases and J lost 7; bases outside the gene matches: 5. This CDR3 has 14 residues. Germline CDR1 SGHRS, CDR2 YFSETQ. The CDR3 DNA sequence: TGCGCCAGCAGCTTTGGACAGGGCGGGAACATTCAGTACTTC. Protein product: CASSFGQGGNIQYF.

J is TRBJ2-3 and V is TRBV5-4; 8 bases are shared with TRBD1. Trimming removed 0 bases from V and 3 bases from J; junction bases left unmatched: 6. The length of the CDR3 is 16 residues. Germline lookup yields CDR1 SGHNT and CDR2 YYREEE (reference sequence). The CDR3 nucleotides read TGTGCCAGCAGCTTGGGGCCACAGGGGGGAACAGATACGCAGTATTTT. Translation: CASSLGPQGGTDTQYF.

This clone occurred once. The chain has TRBV5-1 and TRBJ1-4; the D is unclear. Deletions cut 1 base from V and 7 bases from J, with 11 bases between. CDR3 size: 14 residues. From germline, CDR1 is SGHRS and CDR2 YFSETQ. The CDR3, as DNA: TGCGCCAGCAGCTTGTGGGGAGAAGGTGAAAAACTGTTTTTT. Translating it yields CASSLWGEGEKLFF.

V and J are TRBV10-3 and TRBJ1-4; 9 bases are a match to TRBD1. The trim removed 6 bases at V and 3 bases at J, leaving 8 bases unmatched. This CDR3 has 16 amino acids. The germline V gene encodes CDR1 ENHRY and CDR2 SYGVKD. CDR3 residues: CAISDIGTGSNEKLFF. CDR3 in DNA: TGTGCCATCAGCGATATAGGGACAGGGTCTAATGAAAAACTGTTTTTT.

The gene calls are TRBV7-9 and TRBJ2-1; 10 bases are shared with TRBD2. The length of the CDR3 is 15 residues. Germline V gives CDR1 SEHNR, CDR2 FQNEAQ (reference sequence). V lost 6 bases and J lost 6; bases outside the gene matches: 8. Written as DNA, the CDR3 is TGTGCCAGCAGGGTAACTAGCGGGGTGGGCAATGAGCAGTTCTTC. This sequence encodes CASRVTSGVGNEQFF.

The chain links TRBV15 to TRBJ1-6; no definite D call. This CDR3 has 16 residues. From germline, CDR1 is LNHNV and CDR2 YYDKDF (reference sequence). V lost 3 bases and J lost 9, with 18 bases in between. CDR3 protein: CATSSRPAQASSPLHF. CDR3 bases: TGTGCCACCAGCAGCCGACCGGCCCAAGCGAGTTCACCCCTCCACTTT.

V gene TRBV15 combines with J gene TRBJ1-2; D might be TRBD1 (5 bases). V lost 4 bases, J lost 4 bases, and 13 bases lay in between. This CDR3 has 14 residues. CDR1 is LNHNV and CDR2 is YYDKDF in the germline V gene (reference sequence). The CDR3 reads CATSTRTTGYGYTF. In DNA form, the CDR3 reads TGTGCCACCAGCACTAGGACAACCGGCTATGGCTACACCTTC.

This chain uses TRBV19 with TRBJ1-1; possible D gene TRBD1, 6 bases. Germline loops: CDR1 LNHDA, CDR2 SQIVND (reference sequence). The V end lost 4 bases, the J end lost 0 bases, and 15 bases lay between the germline ends. The length of the CDR3 is 16 residues. Written as DNA, the CDR3 is TGTGCCAGTAGTACACATTCCGGGACACTGAACACTGAAGCTTTCTTT. Translating gives CASSTHSGTLNTEAFF.

The chain links TRBV7-2 to TRBJ1-1; maybe TRBD1 (5 bases). V lost 5 bases, J lost 5 bases, and 12 bases lay in between. The CDR3 totals 13 residues. CDR1 and CDR2 from the germline V gene are SGHTA and FQGNSA. CDR3 loop: CASSPMDTTEAFF. The CDR3 DNA sequence: TGTGCCAGCAGCCCAATGGACACGACTGAAGCTTTCTTT.

The chain carries TRBV27 and TRBJ2-7; TRBD2 matches at 9 bases. CDR3 length: 14 amino acids. The ends lost 5 bases at V and 4 bases at J; junction bases unmatched: 6. Germline CDR1 reads MNHEY; CDR2 reads SMNVEV (reference sequence). Written as DNA, the CDR3 is TGTGCCAGCAGTCCGGGACTAGCTACTTACGAGCAGTACTTC. This codes for CASSPGLATYEQYF.

The V call is TRBV29-1, the J call TRBJ2-5, with D perhaps matching TRBD2 (6 bases). V was cut by 7 bases and J by 2 bases, with 11 bases left in between. The CDR3 totals 12 residues. Per germline, CDR1 SQVTM and CDR2 ANQGSEA. CDR3 protein: CSGERAQETQYF. The CDR3 DNA reads as TGCAGCGGGGAGCGGGCGCAAGAGACCCAGTACTTC.

This chain links TRBV5-4 with TRBJ2-1; TRBD1 agrees at 12 bases. J lost 9 bases, V lost 6 bases, and 10 bases had no gene match. The V gene's germline CDR1 is SGHNT and CDR2 YYREEE (reference sequence). CDR3 length equals 15 residues. The DNA of the CDR3 is TGTGCCAGCAAATACCCGGGACAGGGGGCAGGTGAGCAGTTCTTC. Its translation is CASKYPGQGAGEQFF.

V is TRBV9 and J is TRBJ1-2; D may be TRBD1 (5 bases). From germline, CDR1 is SGDLS and CDR2 YYNGEE. Trimming pared 5 bases from V and 8 bases from J, leaving 10 bases between. The CDR3 extends over 11 amino acids. The CDR3 nucleotides are TGTGCCAGCAGGCGGGACGAAGGCTACACCTTC. It specifies CASRRDEGYTF. Supplemented by reference TRBV9 and TRBJ1-2, the full variable domain reads DSGVTQTPKHLITATGQRVTLRCSPRSGDLSVYWYQQSLDQGLQFLIQYYNGEERAKGNILERFSAQQFPDLHSELNLSSLELGDSALYFCASRRDEGYTFGSGTRLTVV.

The rearrangement uses TRBV3-1 (or the pseudogene TRBV3-2) and TRBJ2-7, with D hard to call. Germline CDR1 and CDR2: LGHDT and YNNKEL (reference sequence). The CDR3 spans 14 residues. Trimming took off 4 bases at V and 5 bases at J, with 15 bases between the two ends. CDR3: CASSLRHSSDEQYF. The CDR3 region has the DNA TGTGCCAGCAGCCTACGACACTCTTCGGACGAGCAGTACTTC.

The rearrangement uses TRBV19 and TRBJ2-2; a weak D match, TRBD2 (6 bases). This CDR3 has 15 residues. The V and J ends lost 6 bases and 3 bases respectively, with 14 bases between them. CDR1 and CDR2 from the germline V gene are LNHDA and SQIVND (reference sequence). In nucleotides, the CDR3 is TGTGCCAGTAGCCCCCCGGGGGTTGACACCGGGGAGCTGTTTTTT. It is translated as CASSPPGVDTGELFF.

The chain recombines TRBV7-9 with TRBJ2-3, with D possibly being TRBD2 (6 bases). This CDR3 has 14 amino acids. Trimming removed 5 bases at V and 3 bases at J, with 12 bases between. Germline values: CDR1 SEHNR, CDR2 FQNEAQ (reference sequence). The DNA for the CDR3 is TGTGCCAGCAGCCCCGATGGACTAACAGATACGCAGTATTTT. Its protein product is CASSPDGLTDTQYF. Full variable domain (rest looked up from reference TRBV7-9 and TRBJ2-3): DTGVSQNPRHKITKRGQNVTFRCDPISEHNRLYWYRQTLGQGPEFLTYFQNEAQLEKSRLLSDRFSAERPKGSFSTLEIQRTEQGDSAMYLCASSPDGLTDTQYFGPGTRLTVL.

The chain combines TRBV19 with TRBJ1-6, with TRBD1 matching 7 bases. J gave up 5 bases and V 5 bases, and 6 bases lay outside the gene matches. The CDR3 has 15 amino acids. CDR1 is LNHDA and CDR2 is SQIVND in the germline V gene (reference sequence). Written as DNA, the CDR3 is TGTGCCAGTAGTCCGGTTGACAGGGATAATTCACCCCTCCACTTT. Protein sequence: CASSPVDRDNSPLHF.

This clone was detected once. The V gene is TRBV19, the J gene TRBJ1-1, with D possibly TRBD1 on 5 matching bases. The CDR3 is 14 amino acids. CDR1 is LNHDA, CDR2 SQIVND, per germline (reference sequence). The V and J ends lost 3 bases and 5 bases respectively, with 13 bases between them. Here the CDR3 reads CASSMWGRGTEAFF. The CDR3 DNA sequence: TGTGCCAGTAGTATGTGGGGCCGGGGGACTGAAGCTTTCTTT.

The V call is TRBV25-1, the J call TRBJ1-2, with D possibly TRBD1 on 6 matching bases. V shed 5 bases and J shed 8 bases, with 15 bases lying between them. The CDR3 totals 13 residues. Germline V lookup: CDR1 MGHDK, CDR2 SYGVNS. DNA for the CDR3: TGTGCCAGCAGTCCAGGGGCCACATTAGGCTACACCTTC. It encodes CASSPGATLGYTF.

The chain's CDR3 is CASSVAEVGQPQHF. The CDR3 coding sequence is TGTGCCAGCAGCGTTGCCGAGGTTGGTCAGCCCCAGCATTTT. This chain uses TRBV6-5 with TRBJ1-5; no clear D. The CDR3 consists of 14 residues. V lost 6 bases and J lost 6, with 15 bases in between. Germline CDR1 reads MNHEY; CDR2 reads SVGAGI.

This sequence joins TRBV27 and TRBJ1-2; no clear D gene. Germline CDR1 and CDR2: MNHEY and SMNVEV (reference sequence). The germline V and J ends were trimmed by 6 bases and 2 bases, with 16 bases remaining between them. This CDR3 has 15 amino acids. The CDR3 loop reads CASSIGRGYNYGYTF. In DNA, the CDR3 is TGTGCCAGCAGCATTGGGCGAGGGTACAACTATGGCTACACCTTC.

The rearrangement uses TRBV5-6 and TRBJ2-7, with D perhaps matching TRBD1 (6 bases). The germline V gene encodes CDR1 SGHDT and CDR2 YYEEEE. The CDR3 is 15 amino acids. V lost 4 bases and J 2 bases, leaving 16 bases between the germline ends. The CDR3 protein is CASSPRTATTYEQYF. The CDR3 DNA is TGTGCCAGCAGCCCCCGGACAGCCACGACCTACGAGCAGTACTTC.

This chain joins TRBV19 and TRBJ1-5; 9 bases are shared with TRBD1. The CDR3 totals 15 residues. Germline CDR1 LNHDA, CDR2 SQIVND (reference sequence). The junction had 12 bases not matched to a gene; V was cut back by 10 bases and J by 5 bases. The chain's CDR3 is CAIAPGQGMYQPQHF. The CDR3 coding sequence is TGTGCCATTGCACCGGGACAGGGTATGTATCAGCCCCAGCATTTT. The full variable domain, its missing parts supplied by reference TRBV19 and TRBJ1-5, is DGGITQSPKYLFRKEGQNVTLSCEQNLNHDAMYWYRQDPGQGLRLIYYSQIVNDFQKGDIAEGYSVSREKKESFPLTVTSAQKNPTAFYLCAIAPGQGMYQPQHFGDGTRLSIL.

The rearrangement joins TRBV9 to TRBJ2-2, with D perhaps TRBD1 (5 bases). CDR1 is SGDLS, CDR2 YYNGEE, per germline. V dropped 1 base and J dropped 3 bases, with 13 bases sitting between them. The CDR3 length is 16 residues. In DNA form, the CDR3 reads TGTGCCAGCAGCGTATCAGCAGGGCCGGACACCGGGGAGCTGTTTTTT. It codes for CASSVSAGPDTGELFF.

The chain uses TRBV6-2 or TRBV6-3 and TRBJ1-5; no clear D gene. Germline CDR1 MNHEY, CDR2 SVGEGT. There are 14 residues in the CDR3. V dropped 4 bases and J dropped 1 base, with 8 bases sitting between them. CDR3: CASSWSGSNQPQHF. The DNA of the CDR3 is TGTGCCAGCAGTTGGTCTGGCAGCAATCAGCCCCAGCATTTT.

The gene calls are TRBV4-3 and TRBJ1-2; maybe TRBD1 (6 bases). There are 15 residues in the CDR3. V was trimmed by 0 bases and J by 4 bases, leaving 12 bases between them. Germline V gene lookup returns CDR1 LGHNA and CDR2 YSLEER. CDR3 DNA: TGCGCCAGCAGCCAAGATGACAGGCGATTCTATGGCTACACCTTC. Translated, it gives CASSQDDRRFYGYTF.

This clone was detected only a few times. The same CDR3 arises from other DNA sequences in this sample as well. The V and J genes are TRBV29-1 and TRBJ1-1; D not resolved. The CDR3 is 11 amino acids. Trimming cost V 0 bases and J 7 bases, with 6 bases left between them. CDR1 is SQVTM, CDR2 ANQGSEA, per germline. CDR3 coding DNA: TGCAGCGTTGAAGATCCCGGTGAAGCTTTCTTT. The encoded protein is CSVEDPGEAFF.

The chain joins TRBV9 to TRBJ1-6; D perhaps matches TRBD1 (6 bases). CDR1 is SGDLS and CDR2 is YYNGEE in the germline V gene. Trimming stripped 2 bases from V and 0 bases from J, with 9 bases between. The CDR3 extends over 16 amino acids. The CDR3 here is CASSVTGLSYNSPLHF. CDR3 bases: TGTGCCAGCAGCGTCACAGGGCTCTCCTATAATTCACCCCTCCACTTT.

The chain is built from TRBV5-1 and TRBJ1-1; possibly TRBD1 for D (6 bases). The CDR3 consists of 13 residues. Germline V gives CDR1 SGHRS, CDR2 YFSETQ. V lost 3 bases and J lost 5, with 11 bases in between. CDR3 in DNA: TGCGCCAGCAGCTGGGGGCAAGAGACTGAAGCTTTCTTT. Translating it yields CASSWGQETEAFF.

The rearrangement uses TRBV27 and TRBJ2-7; a weak D match, TRBD1 (6 bases). The ends were cut back, 5 bases at V and 0 bases at J, with 17 bases in the middle. The V gene's germline CDR1 is MNHEY and CDR2 SMNVEV (reference sequence). CDR3 length: 16 residues. CDR3 in amino acids: CASSLSDSRSSYEQYF. DNA of the CDR3: TGTGCCAGCAGTCTCTCGGACAGTAGGAGCTCCTACGAGCAGTACTTC.

The rearrangement uses TRBV4-2 and TRBJ2-1; 8 bases are a match to TRBD1. V lost 1 base and J lost 3; bases outside the gene matches: 14. The CDR3 has 19 amino acids. Per the germline V gene, CDR1 is LGHNA and CDR2 is YNFKEQ. Here the CDR3 reads CASSQVEAGGPSYYNEQFF. The CDR3, as DNA: TGTGCCAGCAGCCAAGTAGAGGCAGGGGGCCCGTCCTACTACAATGAGCAGTTCTTC.

The chain links TRBV27 to TRBJ1-2; no reliable D call. This CDR3 comprises 14 residues. The V gene lost 3 bases and the J gene lost 4 bases, with 12 bases spanning the gap. Germline CDR1 reads MNHEY; CDR2 reads SMNVEV (reference sequence). The CDR3 loop reads CASSFAGAIYGYTF. The CDR3 DNA sequence: TGTGCCAGCAGTTTTGCGGGAGCTATCTATGGCTACACCTTC.